The sequence of this T cell receptor beta chain was determined in a study of cytomegalovirus exposure and HLA in healthy donors. Donors showed nominal health when sampled, although they likely had unrecorded immune exposures. PCR was performed using 60 Vbeta and 13 Jbeta primers. Data came from immunoSEQ multiplex PCR; TCRdb stores just in-frame clones and leaves some out. The table lists approximately 150,000 clones, 80% of them singletons. This clone has just a few counts. Source material: PBMCs. This receptor was obtained from a middle-aged woman in good health and CMV-seronegative.

The DNA for the CDR3 is TGTGCCAGCAGGTCGTTAGGGGTCACTGAAGCTTTCTTT. Protein sequence: CASRSLGVTEAFF. The chain combines TRBV7-6 with TRBJ1-1; D is perhaps TRBD1 (5 bases). The CDR3 is 13 residues long. Germline V gene lookup returns CDR1 SGHVS and CDR2 FNYEAQ. V was clipped by 6 bases and J by 4 bases, with 12 bases between them. The full variable domain, its missing parts supplied by reference TRBV7-6 and TRBJ1-1, is GAGVSQSPRYKVTKRGQDVALRCDPISGHVSLYWYRQALGQGPEFLTYFNYEAQQDKSGLPNDRFSAERPEGSISTLTIQRTEQRDSAMYRCASRSLGVTEAFFGQGTRLTVV.